Listed below are T cell receptor beta chains from one sample, sequenced in a study of control samples from healthy donors and cancer patients. Here immunoSEQ multiplex PCR was the method, and the copy in TCRdb shows in-frame clones only, minus some. The sample lists about 73,000 clones; over 85% were seen once. Sequencing was performed on PBMCs. Source of these receptors: a man aged 55 to 70 with lung cancer. Each CDR3 is given with its conserved first and last residue. A D gene is named only where the DNA matches it firmly. Some rows have no size entry. The others give once, few or many, or a class for an expanded clone.

J | D | V | size | CDR3 | DNA
TRBJ1-2 | . | TRBV5-1 | . | CASSLFEESYGYTF | TGCGCCAGCAGCTTGTTTGAGGAAAGCTATGGCTACACCTTC
TRBJ2-7 | . | TRBV6-2/TRBV6-3 | . | CASSYGGGSYEQYF | TGTGCCAGCAGTTACGGGGGAGGTTCCTACGAGCAGTACTTC
TRBJ1-1 | . | TRBV5-1 | . | CASSLGPGVTEAFF | TGCGCCAGCAGCTTGGGTCCTGGAGTCACTGAAGCTTTCTTT
TRBJ1-5 | . | TRBV12-5 | . | CASGLERALDQPQHF | TGTGCTAGTGGTTTAGAACGGGCCTTGGATCAGCCCCAGCATTTT
TRBJ2-1 | . | TRBV6-1 | . | CASSDLWNEQFF | TGTGCCAGCAGTGATCTTTGGAATGAGCAGTTCTTC
TRBJ2-4 | . | TRBV29-1 | . | CSVEGPIRAKNIQYF | TGCAGCGTTGAAGGACCGATAAGGGCCAAAAACATTCAGTACTTC
TRBJ1-3 | . | TRBV30 | . | CAWNAGARNTIYF | TGTGCCTGGAATGCGGGGGCGAGAAACACCATATATTTT
TRBJ1-4 | . | TRBV15 | . | CATAEPPGEKLFF | TGTGCCACCGCCGAGCCGCCAGGGGAAAAACTGTTTTTT
TRBJ2-3 | . | TRBV6-4 | once | CASSDQASTDTQYF | TGTGCCAGCAGTGATCAGGCGAGCACAGATACGCAGTATTTT
TRBJ1-2 | . | TRBV6-5 | . | CATRRGGYGYTF | TGTGCCACCCGGAGGGGGGGCTATGGCTACACCTTC
TRBJ2-3 | . | TRBV7-3 | . | CASSLKVIGDLPSTDTQYF | TGTGCCAGCAGCTTAAAGGTTATCGGGGACTTGCCAAGCACAGATACGCAGTATTTT
TRBJ1-2 | . | TRBV15 | few | CATSRDQGGRANYGYTF | TGTGCCACCAGCAGAGATCAAGGGGGAAGAGCTAACTATGGCTACACCTTC
TRBJ2-1 | . | TRBV28 | . | CASSRGLSSYNEQFF | TGTGCCAGCAGCCGGGGCCTCTCCTCCTACAATGAGCAGTTCTTC
TRBJ2-3 | TRBD2 | TRBV7-2 | . | CASSTRGGAADTQYF | TGTGCCAGCAGCACCCGCGGGGGGGCCGCAGATACGCAGTATTTT
TRBJ1-1 | . | TRBV9 | . | CASSAGILNTEAFF | TGTGCCAGCAGCGCCGGGATTCTGAACACTGAAGCTTTCTTT
TRBJ1-1 | . | TRBV18 | . | CASSPQWGDTEAFF | TGTGCCAGCTCACCACAATGGGGAGACACTGAAGCTTTCTTT
TRBJ1-3 | . | TRBV5-8 | . | CASSLGRSSGNTIYF | TGTGCCAGCAGCTTGGGACGTAGCTCTGGAAACACCATATATTTT
TRBJ1-5 | . | TRBV19 | once | CASSPRPAALQPQHF | TGTGCCAGTAGTCCCAGACCCGCTGCCCTTCAGCCCCAGCATTTT
TRBJ1-6 | . | TRBV14 | . | CASSQSGPNSPLHF | TGTGCCAGCAGCCAATCAGGACCCAATTCACCCCTCCACTTT
TRBJ1-1 | . | TRBV5-1 | . | CASSFTDPNTEAFF | TGCGCCAGCAGCTTCACAGACCCGAACACTGAAGCTTTCTTT